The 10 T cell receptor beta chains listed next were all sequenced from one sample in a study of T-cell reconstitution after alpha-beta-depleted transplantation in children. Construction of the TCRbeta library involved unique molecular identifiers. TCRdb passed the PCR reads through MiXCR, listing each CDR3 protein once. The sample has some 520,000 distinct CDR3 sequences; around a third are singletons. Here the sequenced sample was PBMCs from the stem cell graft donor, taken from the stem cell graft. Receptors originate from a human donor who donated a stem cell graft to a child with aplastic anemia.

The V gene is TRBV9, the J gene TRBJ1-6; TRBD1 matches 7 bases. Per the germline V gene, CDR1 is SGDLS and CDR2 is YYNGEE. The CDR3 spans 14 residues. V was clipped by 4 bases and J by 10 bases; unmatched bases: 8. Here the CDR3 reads CASSLTGIRSPLHF. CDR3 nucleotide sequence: TGTGCCAGCAGCCTGACAGGGATAAGGTCACCCCTCCACTTT.

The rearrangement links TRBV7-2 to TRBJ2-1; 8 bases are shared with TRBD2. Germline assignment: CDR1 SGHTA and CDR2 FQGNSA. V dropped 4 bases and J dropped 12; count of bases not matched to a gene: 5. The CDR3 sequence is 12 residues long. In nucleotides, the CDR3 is TGTGCCAGCAGCTCGGGACTAGTCGCGCAGTTCTTC. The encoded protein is CASSSGLVAQFF.

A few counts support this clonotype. CDR3 sequence: CSARDRLTLGDGQFF. CDR3 in DNA: TGCAGTGCTAGAGATCGTCTCACTCTGGGAGATGGGCAGTTCTTC. The chain carries TRBV20-1 and TRBJ2-1, with TRBD2 as a possible D gene (5 bases). V was cut by 0 bases and J by 12 bases, with 21 bases left in between. CDR1 and CDR2 from the germline V gene are DFQATT and SNEGSKA (reference sequence). The CDR3 totals 15 residues.

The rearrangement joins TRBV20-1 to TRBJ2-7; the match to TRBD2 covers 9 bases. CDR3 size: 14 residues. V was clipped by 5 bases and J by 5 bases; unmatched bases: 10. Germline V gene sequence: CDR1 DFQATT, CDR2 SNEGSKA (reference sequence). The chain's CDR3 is CSAAAGTSFHEQYF. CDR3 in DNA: TGCAGTGCTGCGGCCGGGACTAGCTTCCACGAGCAGTACTTC.

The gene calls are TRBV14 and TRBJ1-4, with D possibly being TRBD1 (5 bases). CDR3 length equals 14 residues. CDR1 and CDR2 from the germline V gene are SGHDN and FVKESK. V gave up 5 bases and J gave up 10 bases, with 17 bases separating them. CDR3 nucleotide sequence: TGTGCCAGCAGCGAGACACGGGGGGTTGGAAAACTGTTTTTT. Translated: CASSETRGVGKLFF.

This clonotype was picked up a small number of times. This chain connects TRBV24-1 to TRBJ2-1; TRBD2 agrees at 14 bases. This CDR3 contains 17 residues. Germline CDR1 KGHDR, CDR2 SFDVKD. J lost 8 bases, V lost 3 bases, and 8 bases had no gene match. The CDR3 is CATSDPGTSGSTHEQFF. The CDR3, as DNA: TGTGCCACCAGTGATCCCGGGACTAGCGGGAGTACCCATGAGCAGTTCTTC.

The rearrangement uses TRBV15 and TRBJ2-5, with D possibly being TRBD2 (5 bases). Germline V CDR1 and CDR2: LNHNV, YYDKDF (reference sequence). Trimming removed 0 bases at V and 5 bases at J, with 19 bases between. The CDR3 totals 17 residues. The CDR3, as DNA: TGTGCCACCAGCAGAGACCGGTCTTTAGGAGGACCGGAGACCCAGTACTTC. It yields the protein CATSRDRSLGGPETQYF.

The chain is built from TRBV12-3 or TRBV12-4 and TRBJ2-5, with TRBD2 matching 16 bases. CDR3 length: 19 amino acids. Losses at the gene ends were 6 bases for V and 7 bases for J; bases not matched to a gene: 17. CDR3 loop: CASRKVYGTSGRDVGTQYF. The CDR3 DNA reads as TGTGCCAGCAGAAAAGTGTATGGGACTAGCGGGAGGGACGTCGGGACCCAGTACTTC.

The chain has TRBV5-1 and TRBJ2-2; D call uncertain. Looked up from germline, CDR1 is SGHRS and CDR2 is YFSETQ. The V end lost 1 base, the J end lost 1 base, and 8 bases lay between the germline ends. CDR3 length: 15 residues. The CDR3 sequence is CASSLRNRNTGELFF. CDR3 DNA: TGCGCCAGCAGCTTGAGGAACAGGAACACCGGGGAGCTGTTTTTT.

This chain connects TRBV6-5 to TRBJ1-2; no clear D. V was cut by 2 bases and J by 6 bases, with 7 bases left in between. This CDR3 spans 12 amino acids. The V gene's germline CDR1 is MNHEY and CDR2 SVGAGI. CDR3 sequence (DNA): TGTGCCAGCAGTTACAACACAGATGGCTACACCTTC. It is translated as CASSYNTDGYTF.